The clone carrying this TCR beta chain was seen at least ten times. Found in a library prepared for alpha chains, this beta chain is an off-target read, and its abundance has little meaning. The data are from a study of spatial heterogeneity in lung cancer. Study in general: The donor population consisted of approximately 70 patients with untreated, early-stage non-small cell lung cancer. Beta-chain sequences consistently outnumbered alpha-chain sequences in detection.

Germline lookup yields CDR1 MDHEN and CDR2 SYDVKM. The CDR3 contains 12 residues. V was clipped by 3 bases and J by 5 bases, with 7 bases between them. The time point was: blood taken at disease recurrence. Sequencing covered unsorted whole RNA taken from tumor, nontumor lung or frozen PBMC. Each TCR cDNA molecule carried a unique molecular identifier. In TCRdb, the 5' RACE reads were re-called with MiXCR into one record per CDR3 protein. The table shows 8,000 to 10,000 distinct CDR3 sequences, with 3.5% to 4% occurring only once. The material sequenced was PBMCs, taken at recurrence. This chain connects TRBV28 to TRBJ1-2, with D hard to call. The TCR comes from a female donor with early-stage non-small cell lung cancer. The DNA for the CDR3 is TGTGCCAGCAGTTTGGGGAGTTATGGCTACACCTTC. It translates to CASSLGSYGYTF.